This T cell receptor (beta chain) is drawn from a study of identical twins. TCRdb analysed the 5' RACE reads with MiXCR anew, one entry per CDR3 protein. The sample holds 450,000 or so distinct CDR3 sequences, 13% to 15% seen once. CDR3 length: 15 amino acids. Germline V CDR1 and CDR2: LNHNV, YYDKDF (reference sequence). Trimming left V 3 bases short and J 4 bases short, with 12 bases between. This clonotype has a handful of counts. The sample was also reused in another study, on yellow fever vaccine responses in identical twins.

The sample taken for sequencing was CD4+ T cells sorted from blood. The clonotype comes from a woman younger than 30 in good health. The gene calls are TRBV15 and TRBJ2-2; D remains unclear. In nucleotides, the CDR3 is TGTGCCACCAGCAGCGAGTGGCCCTCCACCGGGGAGCTGTTTTTT. Protein sequence: CATSSEWPSTGELFF.